Shown below are 11 T cell receptor beta chains from a single sample sequenced in a study of metastatic and nonmetastatic thyroid tumors. TCRdb re-processed the PCR reads through MiXCR. Here the sample spans more than 35,000 clones, approximately 18% being singletons. Every patient was untreated before thyroid surgery. The sequencing input was blood. The receptors shown here come from a male donor with papillary thyroid cancer or a benign thyroid nodule (not recorded which). Some clones in this sample may be carry-over from other donors' samples.

This clone has a count of ten or more. Here the CDR3 reads CASSDGADEQYF. DNA of the CDR3: TGTGCCAGCAGCGACGGGGCGGACGAGCAGTACTTC. This rearrangement joins TRBV9 to TRBJ2-7; perhaps D is TRBD1 or TRBD2 (5 bases each). The CDR3 has 12 residues. Germline assignment: CDR1 SGDLS and CDR2 YYNGEE. V lost 3 bases and J 5 bases, leaving 9 bases between the germline ends.

This clone occurred many times. Other DNA variants within this sample encode the same CDR3. CDR3 bases: TGCAGTGCTAAGGACGGGGCCCATCACACCGGGGAGCTGTTTTTT. Residues: CSAKDGAHHTGELFF. V is TRBV20-1 and J is TRBJ2-2; D is possibly TRBD1 or TRBD2 (5 bases each). V was shortened by 4 bases and J by 3 bases, with 15 bases between the two germline ends. CDR1 is DFQATT, CDR2 SNEGSKA, per germline (reference sequence). CDR3 size: 15 residues.

This clone has at least ten counts. The genes are TRBV6-1 and TRBJ1-2; D is perhaps TRBD1 (6 bases). This CDR3 is 13 amino acids long. CDR1 MNHNS and CDR2 SASEGT come from the germline V gene. Trimming removed 6 bases from V and 4 bases from J, with 12 bases in between. The CDR3 spells CASRTRDTYGYTF. The CDR3 nucleotides read TGTGCCAGCAGAACACGGGACACCTATGGCTACACCTTC.

This chain uses TRBV11-1 with TRBJ2-7; D uncertain. CDR1 and CDR2 (germline): SGHAT, FQDESV (reference sequence). The CDR3 totals 12 residues. V was pared by 4 bases and J by 0 bases, with 4 bases between. DNA for the CDR3: TGTGCCAGCAGCTCCGACTCCTACGAGCAGTACTTC. Translating gives CASSSDSYEQYF.

This clone has at least ten counts. The chain recombines TRBV28 with TRBJ2-7; D might be TRBD2 (5 bases). CDR3 length: 16 residues. Trimming took 2 bases from V and 2 from J, leaving 16 bases between them. Germline values: CDR1 MDHEN, CDR2 SYDVKM. The DNA for the CDR3 is TGTGCCAGCAGTTTAAGTGGGTGGAGGACCACCTACGAGCAGTACTTC. Encoded protein: CASSLSGWRTTYEQYF.

This clone was counted ten times or more. The chain couples TRBV29-1 to TRBJ1-2; 10 bases are a match to TRBD1. The germline CDR1 and CDR2 sequences are SQVTM and ANQGSEA. Losses at the gene ends were 7 bases for V and 4 bases for J; bases not matched to a gene: 6. This CDR3 is built from 13 residues. The CDR3 DNA sequence: TGCAGCGCCCCGACAGGGGGCGGCTATGGCTACACCTTC. Its protein is CSAPTGGGYGYTF.

This clone was seen ten or more times. The chain couples TRBV2 to TRBJ2-1; 12 bases are a match to TRBD2. The CDR3 is 15 amino acids. V lost 4 bases and J lost 7; bases outside the gene matches: 5. Germline V gene data show CDR1 as SNHLY and CDR2 as FYNNEI. DNA of the CDR3: TGTGCCAGCAGTGTCGCTAGCGGGGGGGCAAATGAGCAGTTCTTC. As protein: CASSVASGGANEQFF.

This clone was seen repeatedly, ten times or more. The V and J genes are TRBV7-9 and TRBJ2-1; 9 positions agree with TRBD1. J was trimmed by 10 bases and V by 3 bases; bases with no gene match: 10. Germline assignment: CDR1 SEHNR and CDR2 FQNEAQ (reference sequence). The CDR3 is made up of 15 amino acids. The CDR3 loop is CASSFSGTGTLEQFF. CDR3 coding DNA: TGTGCCAGCAGCTTTTCCGGGACAGGGACATTAGAGCAGTTCTTC.

At least ten counts were recorded for this clone. Being one base from a much bigger clone, this may be a read error. This rearrangement joins TRBV12-3 or TRBV12-4 to TRBJ2-5, with a weak D call TRBD1 (5 bases). Trimming pared 7 bases from V and 3 bases from J, leaving 12 bases between. This CDR3 comprises 13 residues. CDR3: CASMAQGEETQYF. The CDR3 coding sequence is TGTGCCAGCATGGCGCAGGGCGAAGAGACCCAGTACTTC.

The gene calls are TRBV5-1 and TRBJ2-7; 7 bases line up with TRBD1. This CDR3 is 14 amino acids long. J lost 4 bases, V lost 0 bases, and 4 bases had no gene match. Germline V gives CDR1 SGHRS, CDR2 YFSETQ. The CDR3 is CASSLDTGDYEQYF. The CDR3 coding sequence is TGCGCCAGCAGCTTGGACACAGGGGATTACGAGCAGTACTTC.

This clone was detected many times. The chain uses TRBV20-1 and TRBJ2-3; weak D call: TRBD2 (5 bases). The CDR3 covers 13 residues. Germline V gene sequence: CDR1 DFQATT, CDR2 SNEGSKA (reference sequence). V lost 4 bases, J lost 6 bases, and 14 bases lay in between. The CDR3 loop reads CSAKESGLDTQYF. CDR3 nucleotides: TGCAGTGCTAAAGAATCGGGGTTGGATACGCAGTATTTT.